The entry below gives a single T cell receptor beta chain sequence along with its context. The record originates from a study of blood T cell repertoires in COVID-19. Assay: immunoSEQ multiplex PCR; the TCRdb copy retains only in-frame clones and omits some. The sample consists of over 250,000 clones, 84% of them appearing once. CDR1 is SGHRS, CDR2 YFSETQ, per germline. Deletions cut 0 bases from V and 0 bases from J, with 13 bases between. The CDR3 extends over 17 amino acids. The chain carries TRBV5-1 and TRBJ2-1, with D unresolved. The source material was peripheral blood. The source of this sequence is a human donor with COVID-19, enrolled during active disease. The donor label of this sample is uncertain. CDR3 sequence reads: CASSLVSLMSSYNEQFF. The DNA of the CDR3 is TGCGCCAGCAGCTTGGTTAGCCTTATGAGCTCCTACAATGAGCAGTTCTTC.